This T cell receptor (beta chain) was observed in a study of cytomegalovirus exposure and HLA in healthy donors. Regarding the study as a whole: Cytomegalovirus status was reportedly diagnosed by the classifier with high sensitivity and specificity. Several V segments, TRBV6-2 and TRBV6-3 among them, could not be told apart and were dropped.

Use of 60 Vbeta and 13 Jbeta primers characterized the PCR. Profiling relied on immunoSEQ multiplex PCR, and the TCRdb table lists in-frame clones only, not all of them. The sample includes around 45,000 clones, approximately 67% of them seen just once. Nominal health characterized the donors when sampled, though unrecorded immune exposures were likely. The CDR3 has 15 amino acids. Per the germline V gene, CDR1 is MNHNS and CDR2 is SASEGT. Trimming took off 0 bases at V and 0 bases at J, with 9 bases between the two ends. Details on this clone: Its antigen is not identified.

J is TRBJ2-7 and V is TRBV6-1, with D possibly being TRBD2 (6 bases). Sequenced material: PBMCs. This receptor was identified in a man aged 25 to 45 in good health and CMV-seronegative. CDR3 protein: CASSEAEDYSYEQYF. The CDR3 DNA sequence: TGTGCCAGCAGTGAAGCGGAGGACTACTCCTACGAGCAGTACTTC.